The source of this TCR beta chain is a study of shared clonotypes between healthy human individuals. CD45RO-negative, CCR7-positively selected cells formed the naive CD8 fraction, excluding terminally differentiated effector memory CD45RA+ cells. Assay: immunoSEQ multiplex PCR; the TCRdb copy retains only in-frame clones and omits some. The top ten hold about 0.11% of the sample, which has about 650,000 clones, roughly 96% seen once. For this clone: At the DNA level, this CDR3 is encoded by other sequences in the same sample as well.

This sequence originates from a woman in her 30s in good health. The specimen was naive CD8+ T cells sorted from blood.

CDR3 in amino acids: CASSLTGGSSGNTIYF. The DNA of the CDR3 is TGTGCCAGCAGCCTAACAGGGGGATCTTCTGGAAACACCATATATTTT. This chain links TRBV7-6 with TRBJ1-3; TRBD1 matches 8 bases. V lost 5 bases, J lost 1 base, and 7 bases stayed unmatched. The CDR3 has 16 amino acids. Germline CDR1 is SGHVS and CDR2 is FNYEAQ.